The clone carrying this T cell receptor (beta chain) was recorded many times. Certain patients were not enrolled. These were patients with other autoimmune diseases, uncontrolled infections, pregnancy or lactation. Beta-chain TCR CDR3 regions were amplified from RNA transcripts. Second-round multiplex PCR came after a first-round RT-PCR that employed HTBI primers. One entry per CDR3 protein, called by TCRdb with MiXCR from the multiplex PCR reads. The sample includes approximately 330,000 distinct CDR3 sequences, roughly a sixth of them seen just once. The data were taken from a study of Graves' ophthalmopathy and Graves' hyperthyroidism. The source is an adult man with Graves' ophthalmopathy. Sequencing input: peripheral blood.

CDR3 residues: CASSPREQPQHF. CDR3 nucleotide sequence: TGTGCCAGCTCACCTAGGGAACAGCCCCAGCATTTT. This chain joins TRBV18 and TRBJ1-5; D is unresolved. The CDR3 totals 12 residues. V lost 3 bases, J lost 7 bases, and 7 bases lay in between. Germline loops: CDR1 KGHSH, CDR2 LQKENI.